This TCR beta chain was profiled in a study of T cell repertoires in cytomegalovirus infection. The wider study: Matching HLA type, along with CMV infection, was indicated by public TCR beta signatures. Regarding the study as a whole: CMV-specific HLA-C-restricted TCR beta clonotypes dominated the ex vivo response.

MiXCR, applied by TCRdb to the reads, yields one record per CDR3 protein. The sample has 300,000 to 400,000 distinct CDR3 sequences, 8% to 9.5% seen once. This clonotype was counted ten times or more. Its target is unknown. The CDR3 has 18 residues. Trimming shortened V by 0 bases and J by 7 bases, and 19 bases separated the two germline ends. Germline lookup yields CDR1 SGHTA and CDR2 FQGNSA. This clonotype was obtained from a human donor in good health (CMV status not recorded). Some clones in this sample may be carry-over from other donors' samples. The sample consisted of PBMCs. The chain employs TRBV7-2 and TRBJ1-6, with D perhaps TRBD1 (6 bases). In nucleotides, the CDR3 is TGTGCCAGCAGCTTAGCTGGGCAGGGGATACAGGGAAATTCACCCCTCCACTTT. Its protein product is CASSLAGQGIQGNSPLHF.